The text below deals with one T cell receptor (beta chain). The data are from a study of T cell changes during pregnancy in multiple sclerosis. CDR1 LNHDA and CDR2 SQIVND come from the germline V gene (reference sequence). The V end lost 1 base, the J end lost 3 bases, and 5 bases lay between the germline ends. CDR3 size: 13 residues. Here immunoSEQ multiplex PCR was the method, and the copy in TCRdb shows in-frame clones only, minus some. The table records around 100,000 clones, 80% to 95% of them present only once. This receptor was obtained from a female donor with multiple sclerosis, enrolled in a pregnancy study. The rearrangement joins TRBV19 to TRBJ2-3, with D possibly matching TRBD2 (5 bases). The source was peripheral blood, collected in the third trimester of pregnancy. CDR3 sequence reads: CASSIGGTDTQYF. CDR3 nucleotide sequence: TGTGCCAGTAGTATAGGAGGGACAGATACGCAGTATTTT.